This TCR beta chain is drawn from a study of blood T cells in healthy people across ages. A second PCR, run for 7 to 11 cycles, used a sample-barcoded 5' primer plus a J-beta primer mix. TCRdb ran MiXCR on the 5' RACE reads and lists one entry per CDR3 protein. The repertoire includes fewer than 900,000 distinct CDR3 sequences, around 36% of them detected once, and 10% to 15% sits in the top ten. This clonotype was seen a single time. For every donor, a draw yielded 9.5 to 10 milliliters of peripheral blood. Germline V gene sequence: CDR1 SNHLY, CDR2 FYNNEI. This CDR3 contains 15 residues. The ends were cut back, 1 base at V and 5 bases at J, with 14 bases in the middle.

The chain links TRBV2 to TRBJ1-2; D unresolved. The sequenced sample consisted of blood. This clonotype was sampled from a man between 18 and 35 years old in good health. CDR3 coding DNA: TGTGCCAGCAGTGAAGGGCACCCGGGGAGTTATGGCTACACCTTC. Translating gives CASSEGHPGSYGYTF.